This TCR beta chain was retrieved from a study of OX40 agonist ivuxolimab in advanced cancers. Notes on this clone: Its specificity is not known.

Whole-study findings and limits: Clonal expansion in partial responders at 0.1-3.0 mg/kg ranked among the lowest.

The method was immunoSEQ multiplex PCR; TCRdb's version includes in-frame clones alone and lacks a portion of them. In the table there are around 80,000 clones, 80% to 90% of which are singletons. Autoimmune disease history or systemic immunosuppression barred patients. The CDR3 extends over 14 amino acids. The V segment lost 9 bases and the J segment 6 bases; nucleotides outside the gene matches: 10. Germline V gene sequence: CDR1 LNHDA, CDR2 SQIVND (reference sequence). The sequence was obtained from an adult with an advanced solid tumor such as melanoma, head and neck, liver or kidney cancer. The material sequenced was CD4+ or CD8+ T cells sorted from blood, taken in a trial of the OX40 agonist ivuxolimab. The genes are TRBV19 and TRBJ2-7; TRBD2 agrees at 11 bases. CDR3 in DNA: TGTGCCAGCAGTCTAGCGGGAGGTATGCGCGAGCAGTACTTC. This codes for CASSLAGGMREQYF.